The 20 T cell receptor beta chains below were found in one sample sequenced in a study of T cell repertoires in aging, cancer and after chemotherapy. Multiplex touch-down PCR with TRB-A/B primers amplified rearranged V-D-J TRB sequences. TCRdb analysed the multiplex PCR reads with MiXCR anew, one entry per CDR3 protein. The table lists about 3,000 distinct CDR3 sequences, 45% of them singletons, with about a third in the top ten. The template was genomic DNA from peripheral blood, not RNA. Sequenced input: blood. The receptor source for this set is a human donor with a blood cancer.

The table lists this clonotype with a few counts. The CDR3 sequence is CASSPKGTSGRIIRNEQFF. CDR3 DNA sequence: TGTGCCAGCAGCCCAAAGGGGACTAGCGGGAGGATCATTCGAAATGAGCAGTTCTTC. The chain links TRBV27 to TRBJ2-1; 15 bases fit TRBD2. The CDR3 contains 19 residues. CDR1 MNHEY and CDR2 SMNVEV come from the germline V gene (reference sequence). The V gene end was trimmed by 6 bases and the J gene end by 7 bases; junction bases not matched to a gene: 16.

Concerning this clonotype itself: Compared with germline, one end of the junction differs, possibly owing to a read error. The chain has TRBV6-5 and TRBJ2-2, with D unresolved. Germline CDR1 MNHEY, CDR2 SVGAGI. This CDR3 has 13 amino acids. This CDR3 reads CASSELRTGELFF. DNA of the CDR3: TGCGCCAGCAGTGAGTTAAGGACCGGGGAGCTGTTTTTT.

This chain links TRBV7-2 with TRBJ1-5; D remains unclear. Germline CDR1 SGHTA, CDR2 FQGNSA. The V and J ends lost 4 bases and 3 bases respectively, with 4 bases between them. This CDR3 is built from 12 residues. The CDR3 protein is CASSSYNQPQHF. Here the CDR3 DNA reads TGTGCCAGCAGCTCTTACAATCAGCCCCAGCATTTT.

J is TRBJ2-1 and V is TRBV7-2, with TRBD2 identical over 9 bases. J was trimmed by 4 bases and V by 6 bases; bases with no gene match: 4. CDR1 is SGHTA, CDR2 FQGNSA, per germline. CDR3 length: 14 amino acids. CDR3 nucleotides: TGTGCCAGCAGTAGCGGGGGTCCGTACAATGAGCAGTTCTTC. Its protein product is CASSSGGPYNEQFF.

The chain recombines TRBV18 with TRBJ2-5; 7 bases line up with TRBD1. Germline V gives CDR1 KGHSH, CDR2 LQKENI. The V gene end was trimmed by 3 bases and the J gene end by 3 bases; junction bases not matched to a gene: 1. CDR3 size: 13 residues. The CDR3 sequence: CASSPGQKETQYF. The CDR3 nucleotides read TGTGCCAGCTCACCGGGACAGAAAGAGACCCAGTACTTC.

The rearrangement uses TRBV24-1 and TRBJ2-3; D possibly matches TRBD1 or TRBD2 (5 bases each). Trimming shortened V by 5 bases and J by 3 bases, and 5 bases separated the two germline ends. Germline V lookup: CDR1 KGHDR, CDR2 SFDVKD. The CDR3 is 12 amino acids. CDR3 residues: CATSGGTDTQYF. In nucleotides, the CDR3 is TGTGCCACCAGTGGGGGGACAGATACGCAGTATTTT.

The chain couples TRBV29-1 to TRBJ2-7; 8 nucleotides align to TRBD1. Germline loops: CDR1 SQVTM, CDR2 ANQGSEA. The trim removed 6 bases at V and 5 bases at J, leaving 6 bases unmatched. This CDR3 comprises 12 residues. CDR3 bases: TGCAGCGTAGGACAGGGTATCCACGAGCAGTACTTC. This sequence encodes CSVGQGIHEQYF.

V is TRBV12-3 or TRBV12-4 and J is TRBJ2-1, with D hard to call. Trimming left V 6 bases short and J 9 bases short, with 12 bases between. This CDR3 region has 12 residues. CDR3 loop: CASSFSVLEQFF. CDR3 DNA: TGTGCCAGCAGCTTTTCCGTTCTTGAGCAGTTCTTC.

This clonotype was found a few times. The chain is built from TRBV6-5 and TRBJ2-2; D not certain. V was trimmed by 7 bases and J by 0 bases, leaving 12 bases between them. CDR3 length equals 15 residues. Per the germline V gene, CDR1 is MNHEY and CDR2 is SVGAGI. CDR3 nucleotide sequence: TGTGCCAGCACCCTTACAGTTTCGAACACCGGGGAGCTGTTTTTT. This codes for CASTLTVSNTGELFF.

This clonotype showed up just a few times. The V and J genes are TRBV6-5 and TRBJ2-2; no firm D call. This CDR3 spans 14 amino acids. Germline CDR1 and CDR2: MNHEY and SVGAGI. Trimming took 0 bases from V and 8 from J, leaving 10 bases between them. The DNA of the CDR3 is TGTGCCAGCAGTTACTCTCCCATCGCAGGGGAGCTGTTTTTT. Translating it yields CASSYSPIAGELFF.

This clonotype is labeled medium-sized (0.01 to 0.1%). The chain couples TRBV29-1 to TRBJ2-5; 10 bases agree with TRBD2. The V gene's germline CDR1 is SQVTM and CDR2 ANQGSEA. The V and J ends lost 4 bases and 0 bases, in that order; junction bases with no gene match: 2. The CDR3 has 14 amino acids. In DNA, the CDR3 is TGCAGCGTTGTAACTAGCGGGAACCAAGAGACCCAGTACTTC. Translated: CSVVTSGNQETQYF.

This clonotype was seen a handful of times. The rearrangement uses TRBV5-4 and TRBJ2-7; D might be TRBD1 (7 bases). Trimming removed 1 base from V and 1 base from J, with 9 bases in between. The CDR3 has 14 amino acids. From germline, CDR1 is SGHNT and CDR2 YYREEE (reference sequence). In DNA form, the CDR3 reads TGTGCCAGCAGCTTGCAGGGGGGTTCCTACGAGCAGTACTTC. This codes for CASSLQGGSYEQYF.

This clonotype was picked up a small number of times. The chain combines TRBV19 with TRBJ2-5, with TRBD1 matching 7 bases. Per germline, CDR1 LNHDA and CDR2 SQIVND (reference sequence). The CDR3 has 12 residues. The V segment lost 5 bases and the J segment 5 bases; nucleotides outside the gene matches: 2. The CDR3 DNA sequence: TGTGCCAGTAGTCCCAGGGGGGAGACCCAGTACTTC. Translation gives CASSPRGETQYF. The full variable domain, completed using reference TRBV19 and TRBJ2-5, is DGGITQSPKYLFRKEGQNVTLSCEQNLNHDAMYWYRQDPGQGLRLIYYSQIVNDFQKGDIAEGYSVSREKKESFPLTVTSAQKNPTAFYLCASSPRGETQYFGPGTRLLVL.

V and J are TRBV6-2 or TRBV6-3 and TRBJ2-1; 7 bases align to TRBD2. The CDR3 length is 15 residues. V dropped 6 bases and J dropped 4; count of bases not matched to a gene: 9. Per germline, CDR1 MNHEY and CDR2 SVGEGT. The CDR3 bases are TGTGCCAGCAGCTACCTAGCGGAAGGTTACAATGAGCAGTTCTTC. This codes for CASSYLAEGYNEQFF.

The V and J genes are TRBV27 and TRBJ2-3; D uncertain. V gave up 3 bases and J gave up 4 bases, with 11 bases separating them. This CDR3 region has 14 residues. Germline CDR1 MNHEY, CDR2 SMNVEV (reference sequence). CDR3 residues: CASSFRLISDTQYF. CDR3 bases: TGTGCCAGCAGTTTCCGTTTGATTTCAGATACGCAGTATTTT.

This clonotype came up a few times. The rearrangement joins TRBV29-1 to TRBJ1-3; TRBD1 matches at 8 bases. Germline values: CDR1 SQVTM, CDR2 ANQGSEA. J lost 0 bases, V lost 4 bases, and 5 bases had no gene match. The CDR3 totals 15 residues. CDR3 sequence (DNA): TGCAGCGTTGGATCAGGGGGCATCTCTGGAAACACCATATATTTT. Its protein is CSVGSGGISGNTIYF.

The CDR3 DNA follows: TGTGCCAGCAGTCCGGGACAGGTGAACACTGAAGCTTTCTTT. This encodes CASSPGQVNTEAFF. The genes are TRBV27 and TRBJ1-1, with 8 nucleotides matching TRBD1. Trimming took 5 bases from V and 0 from J; bases not matched to a gene: 2. Germline CDR1 MNHEY, CDR2 SMNVEV (reference sequence). There are 14 residues in the CDR3.

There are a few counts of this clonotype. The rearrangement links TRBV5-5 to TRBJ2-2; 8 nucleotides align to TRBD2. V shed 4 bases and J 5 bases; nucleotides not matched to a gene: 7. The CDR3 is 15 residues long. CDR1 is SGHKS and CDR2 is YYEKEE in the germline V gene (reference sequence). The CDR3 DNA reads TGTGCCAGCAGCCCCCGCAGCGGGGGAACCGGGGAGCTGTTTTTT. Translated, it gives CASSPRSGGTGELFF.

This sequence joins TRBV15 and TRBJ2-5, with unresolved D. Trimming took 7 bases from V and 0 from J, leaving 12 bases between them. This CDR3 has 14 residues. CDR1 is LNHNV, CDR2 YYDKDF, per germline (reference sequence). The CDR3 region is CATTLGIHQETQYF. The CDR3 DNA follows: TGTGCCACCACCCTAGGAATCCACCAAGAGACCCAGTACTTC.

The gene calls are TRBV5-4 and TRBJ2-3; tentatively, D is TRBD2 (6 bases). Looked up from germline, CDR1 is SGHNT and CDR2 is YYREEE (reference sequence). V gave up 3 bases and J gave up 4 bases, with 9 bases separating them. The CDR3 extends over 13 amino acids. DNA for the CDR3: TGTGCCAGCAGCTGGGGACTCTCAGATACGCAGTATTTT. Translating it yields CASSWGLSDTQYF.